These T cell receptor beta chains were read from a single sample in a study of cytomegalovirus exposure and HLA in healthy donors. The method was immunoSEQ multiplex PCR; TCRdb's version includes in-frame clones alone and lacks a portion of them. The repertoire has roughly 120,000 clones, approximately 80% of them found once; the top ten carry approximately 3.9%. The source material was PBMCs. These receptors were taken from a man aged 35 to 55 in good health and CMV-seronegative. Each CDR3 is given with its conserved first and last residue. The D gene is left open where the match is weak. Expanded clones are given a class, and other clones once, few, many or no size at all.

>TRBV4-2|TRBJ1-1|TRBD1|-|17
CASSHDRTGGRNTEAFF
TGTGCCAGCAGCCACGATCGGACAGGGGGCCGGAACACTGAAGCTTTCTTT
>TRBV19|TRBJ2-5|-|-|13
CASMYVACETQYF
TGTGCCAGTATGTACGTGGCCTGCGAGACCCAGTACTTC
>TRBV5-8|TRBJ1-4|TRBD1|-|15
CASSLGDSSNEKLFF
TGTGCCAGCAGCTTGGGGGACAGTAGTAATGAAAAACTGTTTTTT
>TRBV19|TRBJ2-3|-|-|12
CASSIGGLQQYF
TGTGCCAGTAGTATTGGGGGCCTCCAGCAGTATTTT
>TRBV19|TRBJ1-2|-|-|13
CAITGPSNYGYTF
TGTGCCATAACAGGGCCTTCAAACTATGGCTACACCTTC
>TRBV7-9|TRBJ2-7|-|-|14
CASSTLQGLYEQYF
TGTGCCAGCAGCACCCTACAGGGTCTTTACGAGCAGTACTTC
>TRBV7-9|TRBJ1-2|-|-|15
CASRKMTGLRSGYTF
TGTGCCAGCAGAAAAATGACGGGGTTGCGTTCGGGCTACACCTTC
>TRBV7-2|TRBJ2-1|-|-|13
CASSLGSGDKQFF
TGTGCCAGCAGCCTTGGTAGCGGTGATAAGCAGTTCTTC
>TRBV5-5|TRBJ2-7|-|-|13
CASSLGPGNEQYF
TGTGCCAGCAGCTTGGGGCCGGGGAACGAGCAGTACTTC
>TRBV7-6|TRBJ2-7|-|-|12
CASSSTNYEQYF
TGTGCCAGCAGCTCAACTAACTACGAGCAGTACTTC
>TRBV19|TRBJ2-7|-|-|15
CASSPGGSRDHEQYF
TGTGCCAGTAGTCCCGGGGGTAGCAGGGACCACGAGCAGTACTTC
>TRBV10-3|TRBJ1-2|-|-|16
CAISESFLAGLDGYTF
TGTGCCATCAGTGAGTCATTTCTAGCTGGGCTCGATGGCTACACCTTC
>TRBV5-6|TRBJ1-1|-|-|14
CASSQGGQNTEAFF
TGTGCCAGCAGCCAGGGCGGACAGAACACTGAAGCTTTCTTT
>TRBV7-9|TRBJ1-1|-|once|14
CASSLLPGNTEAFF
TGTGCCAGCAGCTTATTACCCGGGAACACTGAAGCTTTCTTT
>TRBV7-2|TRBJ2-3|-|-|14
CASSLGQWADTQYF
TGTGCCAGCAGCTTAGGACAGTGGGCAGATACGCAGTATTTT
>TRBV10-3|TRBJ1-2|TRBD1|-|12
CAINGQDYGYTF
TGTGCCATCAACGGACAGGACTATGGCTACACCTTC
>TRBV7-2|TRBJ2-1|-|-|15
CASSNTGTSYNEQFF
TGTGCCAGCAGCAATACAGGGACCTCCTACAATGAGCAGTTCTTC
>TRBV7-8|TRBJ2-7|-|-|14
CASSPPAASYEQYF
TGTGCCAGCAGCCCACCGGCGGCCTCCTACGAGCAGTACTTC